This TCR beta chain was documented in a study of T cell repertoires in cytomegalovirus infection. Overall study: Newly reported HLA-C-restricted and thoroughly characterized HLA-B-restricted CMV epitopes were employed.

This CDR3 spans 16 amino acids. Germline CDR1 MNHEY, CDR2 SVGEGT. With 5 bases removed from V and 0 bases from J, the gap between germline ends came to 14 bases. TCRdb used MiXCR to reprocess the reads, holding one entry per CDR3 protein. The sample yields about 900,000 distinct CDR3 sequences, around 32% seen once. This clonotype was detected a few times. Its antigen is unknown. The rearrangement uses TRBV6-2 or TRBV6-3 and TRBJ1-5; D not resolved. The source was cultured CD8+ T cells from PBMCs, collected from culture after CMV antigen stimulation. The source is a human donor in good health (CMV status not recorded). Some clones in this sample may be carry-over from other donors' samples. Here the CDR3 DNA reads TGTGCCAGCAGTCCCGGGCCAGATTATAGCAATCAGCCCCAGCATTTT. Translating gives CASSPGPDYSNQPQHF.